This TCR beta chain was documented in a study of control samples from healthy donors and cancer patients. Sequencing was performed with immunoSEQ multiplex PCR; in TCRdb, only in-frame clones are kept and a portion is missing. The sample contains about 170,000 clones, approximately 94% of which appear only once. This CDR3 spans 14 amino acids. Trimming took 6 bases from V and 6 from J; bases not matched to a gene: 6. Germline CDR1 and CDR2: KGHSH and LQKENI. This TCR was sampled from a young woman in good health. Sample: blood. The chain combines TRBV18 with TRBJ1-2; 11 nucleotides align to TRBD1. The CDR3 DNA sequence: TGTGCCAGCTCTCCCCGGACAGGGGGCCATGGCTACACCTTC. This sequence encodes CASSPRTGGHGYTF.